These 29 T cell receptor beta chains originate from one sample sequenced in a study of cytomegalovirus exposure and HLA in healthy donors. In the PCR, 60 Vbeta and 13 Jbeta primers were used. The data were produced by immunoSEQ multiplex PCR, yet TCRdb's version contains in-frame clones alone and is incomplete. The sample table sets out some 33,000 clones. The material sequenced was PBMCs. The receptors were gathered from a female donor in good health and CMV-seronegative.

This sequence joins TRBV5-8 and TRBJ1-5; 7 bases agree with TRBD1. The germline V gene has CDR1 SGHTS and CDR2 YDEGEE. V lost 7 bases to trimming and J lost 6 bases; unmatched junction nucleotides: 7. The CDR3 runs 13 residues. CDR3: CASADRFGQPQHF. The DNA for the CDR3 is TGTGCCAGCGCGGACAGGTTTGGTCAGCCCCAGCATTTT. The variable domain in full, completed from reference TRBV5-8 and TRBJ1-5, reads EAGVTQSPTHLIKTRGQQATLRCSPISGHTSVYWYQQALGLGLQFLLWYDEGEERNRGNFPPRFSGRQFPNYSSELNVNALELEDSALYLCASADRFGQPQHFGDGTRLSIL.

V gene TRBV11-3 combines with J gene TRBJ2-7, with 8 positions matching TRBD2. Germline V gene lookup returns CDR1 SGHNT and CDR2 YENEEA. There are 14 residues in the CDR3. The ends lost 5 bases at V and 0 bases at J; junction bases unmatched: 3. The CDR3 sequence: CASSPGGSSYEQYF. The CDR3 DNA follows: TGTGCCAGCAGCCCGGGAGGGAGCTCCTACGAGCAGTACTTC.

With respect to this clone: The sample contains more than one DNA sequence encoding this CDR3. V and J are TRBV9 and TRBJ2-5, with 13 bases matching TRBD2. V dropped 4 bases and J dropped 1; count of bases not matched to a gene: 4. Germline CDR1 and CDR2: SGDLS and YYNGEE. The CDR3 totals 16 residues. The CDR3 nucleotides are TGTGCCAGCAGCTACGGGACTAGCGGGGTCCAAGAGACCCAGTACTTC. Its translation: CASSYGTSGVQETQYF.

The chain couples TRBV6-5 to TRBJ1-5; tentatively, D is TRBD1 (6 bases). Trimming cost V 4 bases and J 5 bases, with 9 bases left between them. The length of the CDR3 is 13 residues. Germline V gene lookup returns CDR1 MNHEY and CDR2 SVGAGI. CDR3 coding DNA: TGTGCCAGCAGTTCCGACAGGTATCAGCCCCAGCATTTT. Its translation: CASSSDRYQPQHF.

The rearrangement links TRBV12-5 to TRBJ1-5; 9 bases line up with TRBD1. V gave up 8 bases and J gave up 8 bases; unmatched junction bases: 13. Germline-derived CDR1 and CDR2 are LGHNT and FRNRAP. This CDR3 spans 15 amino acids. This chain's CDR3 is CASSEGTGSEKPQHF. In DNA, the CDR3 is TGTGCTAGTTCCGAAGGGACAGGGTCGGAGAAGCCCCAGCATTTT. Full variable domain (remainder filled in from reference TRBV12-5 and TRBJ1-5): DARVTQTPRHKVTEMGQEVTMRCQPILGHNTVFWYRQTMMQGLELLAYFRNRAPLDDSGMPKDRFSAEMPDATLATLKIQPSEPRDSAVYFCASSEGTGSEKPQHFGDGTRLSIL.

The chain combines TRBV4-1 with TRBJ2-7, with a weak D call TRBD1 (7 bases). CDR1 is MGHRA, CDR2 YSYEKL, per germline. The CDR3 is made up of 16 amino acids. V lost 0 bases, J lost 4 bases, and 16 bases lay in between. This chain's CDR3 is CASSQDLAGGRYEQYF. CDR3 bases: TGCGCCAGCAGCCAAGATTTAGCAGGGGGGAGATACGAGCAGTACTTC.

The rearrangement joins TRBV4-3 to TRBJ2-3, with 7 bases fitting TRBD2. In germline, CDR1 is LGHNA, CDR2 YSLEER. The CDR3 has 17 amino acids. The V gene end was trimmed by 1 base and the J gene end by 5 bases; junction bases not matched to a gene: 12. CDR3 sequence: CASSQVVGGIPGDTQYF. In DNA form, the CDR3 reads TGCGCCAGCAGCCAAGTAGTCGGGGGGATTCCCGGAGATACGCAGTATTTT.

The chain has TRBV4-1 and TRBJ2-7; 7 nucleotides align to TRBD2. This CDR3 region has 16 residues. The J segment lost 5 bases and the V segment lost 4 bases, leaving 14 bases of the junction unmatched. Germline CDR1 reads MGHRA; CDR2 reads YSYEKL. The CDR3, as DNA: TGCGCCAGCAGCCTTACACAAGATTTGGCGGGGGACGAGCAGTACTTC. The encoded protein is CASSLTQDLAGDEQYF.

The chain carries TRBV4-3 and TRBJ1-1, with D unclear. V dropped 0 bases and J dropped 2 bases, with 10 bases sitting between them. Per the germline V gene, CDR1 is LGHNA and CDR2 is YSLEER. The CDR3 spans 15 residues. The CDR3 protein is CASSQDGRPNTEAFF. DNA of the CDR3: TGCGCCAGCAGCCAAGATGGCAGGCCTAACACTGAAGCTTTCTTT.

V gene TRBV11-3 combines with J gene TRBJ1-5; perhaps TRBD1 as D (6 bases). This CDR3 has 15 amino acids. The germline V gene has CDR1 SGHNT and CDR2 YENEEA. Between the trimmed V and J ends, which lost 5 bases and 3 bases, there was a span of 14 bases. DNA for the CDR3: TGTGCCAGCAGCCAGATTACAGGGCCCAATCAGCCCCAGCATTTT. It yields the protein CASSQITGPNQPQHF.

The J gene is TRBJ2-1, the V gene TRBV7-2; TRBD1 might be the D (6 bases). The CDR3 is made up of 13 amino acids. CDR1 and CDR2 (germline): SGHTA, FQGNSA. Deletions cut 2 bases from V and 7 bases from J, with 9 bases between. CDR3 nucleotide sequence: TGTGCCAGCAGCTTAACAGGGCTGAATGAGCAGTTCTTC. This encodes CASSLTGLNEQFF. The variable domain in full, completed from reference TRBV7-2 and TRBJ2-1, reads GAGVSQSPSNKVTEKGKDVELRCDPISGHTALYWYRQSLGQGLEFLIYFQGNSAPDKSGLPSDRFSAERTGGSVSTLTIQRTQQEDSAVYLCASSLTGLNEQFFGPGTRLTVL.

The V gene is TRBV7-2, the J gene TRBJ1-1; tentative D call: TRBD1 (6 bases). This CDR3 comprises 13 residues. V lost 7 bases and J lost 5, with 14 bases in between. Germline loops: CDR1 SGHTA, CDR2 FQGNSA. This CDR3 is CASKGEGRTEAFF. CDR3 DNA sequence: TGTGCCAGCAAGGGGGAGGGTCGTACTGAAGCTTTCTTT.

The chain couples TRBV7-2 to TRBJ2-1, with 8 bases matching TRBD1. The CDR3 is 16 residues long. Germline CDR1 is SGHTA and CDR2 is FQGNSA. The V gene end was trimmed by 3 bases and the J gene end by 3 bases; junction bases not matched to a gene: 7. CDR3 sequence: CASSFAGGLGYNEQFF. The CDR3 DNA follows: TGTGCCAGCAGCTTCGCAGGGGGCCTCGGCTACAATGAGCAGTTCTTC.

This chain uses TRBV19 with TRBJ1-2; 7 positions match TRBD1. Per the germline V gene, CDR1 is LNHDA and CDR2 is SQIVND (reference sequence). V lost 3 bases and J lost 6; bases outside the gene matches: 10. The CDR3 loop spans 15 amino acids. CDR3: CASSIRGQAYDGYTF. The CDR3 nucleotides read TGTGCCAGTAGTATCCGAGGACAGGCCTACGATGGCTACACCTTC.

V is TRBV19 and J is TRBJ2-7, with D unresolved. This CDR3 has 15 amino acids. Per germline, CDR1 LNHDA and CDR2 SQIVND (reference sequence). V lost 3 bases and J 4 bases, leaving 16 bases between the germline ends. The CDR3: CASSISIIVRYEQYF. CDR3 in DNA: TGTGCCAGTAGTATTTCAATTATCGTACGGTACGAGCAGTACTTC.

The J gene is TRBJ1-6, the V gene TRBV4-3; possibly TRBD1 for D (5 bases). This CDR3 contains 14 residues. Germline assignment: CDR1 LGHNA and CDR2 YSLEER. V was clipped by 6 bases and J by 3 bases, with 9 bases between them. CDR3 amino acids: CASRRQGYNSPLHF. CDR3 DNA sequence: TGCGCCAGCAGGCGGCAGGGCTATAATTCACCCCTCCACTTT.

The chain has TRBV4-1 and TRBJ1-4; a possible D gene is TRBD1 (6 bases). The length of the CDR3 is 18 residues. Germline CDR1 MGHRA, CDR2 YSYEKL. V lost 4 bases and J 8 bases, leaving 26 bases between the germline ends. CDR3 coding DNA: TGCGCCAGCAGCCGTGAAGGGGCAGGGGAGCGAATCTCCGAAAAACTGTTTTTT. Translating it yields CASSREGAGERISEKLFF.

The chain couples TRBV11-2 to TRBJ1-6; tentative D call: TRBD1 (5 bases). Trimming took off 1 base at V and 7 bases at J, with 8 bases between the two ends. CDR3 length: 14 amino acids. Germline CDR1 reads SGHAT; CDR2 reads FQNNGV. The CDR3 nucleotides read TGTGCCAGCAGCTTAGCCGGGGGAAATTCACCCCTCCACTTT. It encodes CASSLAGGNSPLHF.

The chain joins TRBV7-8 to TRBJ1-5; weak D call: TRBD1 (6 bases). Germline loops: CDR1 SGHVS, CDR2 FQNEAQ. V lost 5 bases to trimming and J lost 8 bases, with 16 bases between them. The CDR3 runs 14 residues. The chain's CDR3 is CASSTRGGLEPQHF. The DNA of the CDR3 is TGTGCCAGCAGCACCCGAGGGGGTTTGGAGCCCCAGCATTTT. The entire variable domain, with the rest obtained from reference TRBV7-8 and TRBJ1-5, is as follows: GAGVSQSPRYKVAKRGQDVALRCDPISGHVSLFWYQQALGQGPEFLTYFQNEAQLDKSGLPSDRFFAERPEGSVSTLKIQRTQQEDSAVYLCASSTRGGLEPQHFGDGTRLSIL.

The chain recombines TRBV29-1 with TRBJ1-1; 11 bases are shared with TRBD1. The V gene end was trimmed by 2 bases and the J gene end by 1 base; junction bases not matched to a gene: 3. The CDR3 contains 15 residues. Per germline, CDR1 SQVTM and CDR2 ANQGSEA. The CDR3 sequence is CSVEPGQGENTEAFF. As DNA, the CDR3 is TGCAGCGTTGAACCGGGACAGGGGGAGAACACTGAAGCTTTCTTT.

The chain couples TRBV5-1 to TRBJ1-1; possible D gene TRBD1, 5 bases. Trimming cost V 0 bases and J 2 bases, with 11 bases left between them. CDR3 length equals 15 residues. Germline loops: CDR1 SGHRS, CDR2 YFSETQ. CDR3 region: CASSLDPGPNTEAFF. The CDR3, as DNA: TGCGCCAGCAGCTTGGATCCAGGGCCCAACACTGAAGCTTTCTTT.

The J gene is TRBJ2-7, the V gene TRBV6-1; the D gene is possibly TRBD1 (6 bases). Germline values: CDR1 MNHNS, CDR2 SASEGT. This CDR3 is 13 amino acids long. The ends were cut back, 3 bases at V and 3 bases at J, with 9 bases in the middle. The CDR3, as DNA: TGTGCCAGCAGTGAGAGACAGGTCTACGAGCAGTACTTC. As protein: CASSERQVYEQYF.

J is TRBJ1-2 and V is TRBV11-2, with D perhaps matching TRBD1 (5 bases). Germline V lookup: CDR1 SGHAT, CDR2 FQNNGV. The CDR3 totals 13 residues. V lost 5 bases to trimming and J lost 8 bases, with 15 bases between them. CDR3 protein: CASSPGDWVGYTF. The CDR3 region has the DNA TGTGCCAGCAGCCCCGGGGACTGGGTCGGCTACACCTTC.

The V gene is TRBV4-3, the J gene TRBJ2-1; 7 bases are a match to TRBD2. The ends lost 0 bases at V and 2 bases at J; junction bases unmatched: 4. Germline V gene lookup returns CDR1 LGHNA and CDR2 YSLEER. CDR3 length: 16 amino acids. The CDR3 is CASSQESAGAYNEQFF. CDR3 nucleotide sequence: TGCGCCAGCAGCCAAGAAAGTGCGGGGGCCTACAATGAGCAGTTCTTC.

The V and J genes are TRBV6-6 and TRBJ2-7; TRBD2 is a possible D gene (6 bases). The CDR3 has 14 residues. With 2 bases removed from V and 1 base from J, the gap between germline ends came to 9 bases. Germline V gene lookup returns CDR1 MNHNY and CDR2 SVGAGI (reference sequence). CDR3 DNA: TGTGCCAGCAGTTACGAGGAGGGTTCCTACGAGCAGTACTTC. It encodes CASSYEEGSYEQYF.

In DNA, the CDR3 is TGTGCCAGCAGCCAAGAGGGCCGGTCCACTCATGAAAAACTGTTTTTT. This translates into CASSQEGRSTHEKLFF. The rearrangement uses TRBV4-2 and TRBJ1-4; D remains ambiguous. The CDR3 has 16 amino acids. V lost 0 bases and J 6 bases, leaving 14 bases between the germline ends. Germline assignment: CDR1 LGHNA and CDR2 YNFKEQ.

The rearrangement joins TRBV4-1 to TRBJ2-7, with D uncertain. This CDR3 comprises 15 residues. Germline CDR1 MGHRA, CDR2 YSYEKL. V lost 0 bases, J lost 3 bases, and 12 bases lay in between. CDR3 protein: CASSQDLSGLYEQYF. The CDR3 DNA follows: TGCGCCAGCAGCCAAGATTTATCAGGCCTCTACGAGCAGTACTTC.

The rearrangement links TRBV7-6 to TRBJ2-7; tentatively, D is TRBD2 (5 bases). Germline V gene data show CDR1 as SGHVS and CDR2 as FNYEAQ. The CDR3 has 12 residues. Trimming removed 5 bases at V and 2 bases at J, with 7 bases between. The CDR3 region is CASSPGTYEQYF. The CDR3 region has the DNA TGTGCCAGCAGCCCGGGGACCTACGAGCAGTACTTC.

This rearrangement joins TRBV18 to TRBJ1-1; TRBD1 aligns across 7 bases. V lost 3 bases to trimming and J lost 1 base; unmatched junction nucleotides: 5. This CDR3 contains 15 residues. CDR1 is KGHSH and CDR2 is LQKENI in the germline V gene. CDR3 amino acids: CASSPPDRQNTEAFF. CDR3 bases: TGTGCCAGCTCACCGCCGGACAGGCAGAACACTGAAGCTTTCTTT. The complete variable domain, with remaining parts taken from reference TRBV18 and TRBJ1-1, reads NAGVMQNPRHLVRRRGQEARLRCSPMKGHSHVYWYRQLPEEGLKFMVYLQKENIIDESGMPKERFSAEFPKEGPSILRIQQVVRGDSAAYFCASSPPDRQNTEAFFGQGTRLTVV.